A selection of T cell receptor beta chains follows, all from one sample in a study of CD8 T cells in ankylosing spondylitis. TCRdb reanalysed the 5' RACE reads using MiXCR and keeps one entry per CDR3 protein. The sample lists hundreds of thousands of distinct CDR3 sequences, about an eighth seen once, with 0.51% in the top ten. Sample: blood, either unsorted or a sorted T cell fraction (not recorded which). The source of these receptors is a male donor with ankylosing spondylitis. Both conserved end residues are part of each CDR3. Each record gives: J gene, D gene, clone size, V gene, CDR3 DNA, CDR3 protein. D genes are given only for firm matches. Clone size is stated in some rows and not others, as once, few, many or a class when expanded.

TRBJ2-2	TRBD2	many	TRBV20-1	TGCAGTGCTAGTCGTAGCGGGAGAGACACCGGGGAGCTGTTTTTT	CSASRSGRDTGELFF
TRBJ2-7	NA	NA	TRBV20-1	TGCAGTGCTAGAGCGTCCGGACCTCCGGGGTACTTC	CSARASGPPGYF
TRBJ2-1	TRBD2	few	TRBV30	TGTGCCTGGAGCATAGCGGGGGGGAGTGAGCAGTTCTTC	CAWSIAGGSEQFF
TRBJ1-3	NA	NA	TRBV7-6	TGTGCCAGCAGCATCACAGGCTCTGGAAACACCATATATTTT	CASSITGSGNTIYF
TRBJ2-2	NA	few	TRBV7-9	TGTGCCAGCAGCTCCGGCTGGGGGCCGAACACCGGGGAGCTGTTTTTT	CASSSGWGPNTGELFF
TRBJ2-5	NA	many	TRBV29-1	TGCAGCGTTTATTATCCGGGACCTGCGGGAGAGACCCAGTACTTC	CSVYYPGPAGETQYF
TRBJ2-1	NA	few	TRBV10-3	TGTGCCATCAGCCTAGGCTTCAATGAGCAGTTCTTC	CAISLGFNEQFF
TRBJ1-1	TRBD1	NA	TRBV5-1	TGCGCCAGCAGTTACGGACAGGGTTTCAACACTGAAGCTTTCTTT	CASSYGQGFNTEAFF
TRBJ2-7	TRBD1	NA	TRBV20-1	TGCAGTGCAAGGGGGACAGGGGAAAGGGAGGACGAGCAGTACTTC	CSARGTGEREDEQYF
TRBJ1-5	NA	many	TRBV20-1	TGCAGTGCTAGTCCGCAGCCCAATCAGCCCCAGCATTTT	CSASPQPNQPQHF
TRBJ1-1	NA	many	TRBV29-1	TGCAGCGTTGCGGGGGTGACGGAAGCTTTCTTT	CSVAGVTEAFF
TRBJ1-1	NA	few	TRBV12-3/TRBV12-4	TGTGCCAGCAGTTTTGAGGACGGGCTTGCTTTCTTT	CASSFEDGLAFF
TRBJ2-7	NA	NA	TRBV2	TGTGCCAGCAAAGATTACGGGCCTGAGCAGTACTTC	CASKDYGPEQYF
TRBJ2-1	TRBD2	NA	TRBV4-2	TGTGCCAGCAGCCGCGGGACTAGCGGGAGCGGTGAGAATGAGCAGTTCTTC	CASSRGTSGSGENEQFF
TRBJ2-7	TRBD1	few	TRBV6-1	TGTGCCAGCAGTGAAGGACAGGGGACCTACTACGAGCAGTACTTC	CASSEGQGTYYEQYF